These 17 T cell receptor beta chains originate from one sample sequenced in a study of shared clonotypes between healthy human individuals. TCRdb keeps only in-frame clones here, not all; method: immunoSEQ multiplex PCR. The sample yields about 1.1 million clones, around three quarters seen once. The sequenced material came from memory CD4+ T cells from PBMCs. Sample subset: CD45RA-negative fraction. The receptors stem from a young man in good health. Some clones in this sample may be carry-over from other donors' samples.

This chain's CDR3 is CASSFSGSHQETQYF. In nucleotides, the CDR3 is TGTGCCAGCAGCTTTAGCGGGAGTCACCAAGAGACCCAGTACTTC. The chain couples TRBV9 to TRBJ2-5; 9 bases agree with TRBD2. Per the germline V gene, CDR1 is SGDLS and CDR2 is YYNGEE. The V segment lost 4 bases and the J segment 0 bases; nucleotides outside the gene matches: 4. The CDR3 consists of 15 residues.

As regards this clone: Other DNA sequences within the sample encode an identical CDR3. J is TRBJ2-1 and V is TRBV5-4; D unclear. This CDR3 contains 11 residues. V was shortened by 4 bases and J by 6 bases, with 5 bases between the two germline ends. From germline, CDR1 is SGHNT and CDR2 YYREEE (reference sequence). CDR3 sequence: CASSLGNEQFF. CDR3 in DNA: TGTGCCAGCAGCCTCGGCAATGAGCAGTTCTTC.

The chain combines TRBV28 with TRBJ2-7; 9 bases align to TRBD1. CDR3 length: 14 amino acids. The V gene's germline CDR1 is MDHEN and CDR2 SYDVKM. V lost 5 bases to trimming and J lost 2 bases; unmatched junction nucleotides: 4. The CDR3 region has the DNA TGTGCCAGCAGTACAAGGACAGGGGCCTACGAGCAGTACTTC. Translating gives CASSTRTGAYEQYF.

This clone was counted between two and nine times. The V and J genes are TRBV28 and TRBJ1-2; weak D call: TRBD1 (5 bases). V lost 2 bases to trimming and J lost 9 bases, with 10 bases between them. The germline CDR1 and CDR2 sequences are MDHEN and SYDVKM. The CDR3 loop spans 12 amino acids. CDR3: CASSLPTGSYTF. The CDR3 coding sequence is TGTGCCAGCAGTTTACCCACAGGAAGCTACACCTTC.

In this sample, this clone turned up a few times. A much more abundant neighbour one base away suggests this may be a read error. This rearrangement joins TRBV27 to TRBJ1-3; TRBD1 aligns across 7 bases. CDR3 size: 14 residues. The trim removed 8 bases at V and 0 bases at J, leaving 4 bases unmatched. Germline V CDR1 and CDR2: MNHEY, SMNVEV (reference sequence). The CDR3 loop reads CASGRDSSGNTIYF. For the CDR3, the DNA is TGTGCCAGCGGCCGGGACAGCTCTGGAAACACCATATATTTT.

The gene calls are TRBV18 and TRBJ1-1; perhaps TRBD1 as D (5 bases). CDR3 length: 16 residues. Germline-derived CDR1 and CDR2 are KGHSH and LQKENI. The V end lost 3 bases, the J end lost 0 bases, and 14 bases lay between the germline ends. The CDR3 sequence is CASSPLGTDLNTEAFF. CDR3 coding DNA: TGTGCCAGCTCACCGCTCGGGACGGACTTGAACACTGAAGCTTTCTTT.

This clone has only a few counts. The V gene is TRBV6-1, the J gene TRBJ2-1, with TRBD2 matching over 13 bases. The CDR3 covers 15 residues. V shed 4 bases and J 5 bases; nucleotides not matched to a gene: 2. Germline V CDR1 and CDR2: MNHNS, SASEGT. The CDR3 is CASSGTSGGDNEQFF. The CDR3 nucleotides are TGTGCCAGCAGTGGGACTAGCGGGGGAGACAATGAGCAGTTCTTC.

The chain links TRBV6-6 to TRBJ1-5; TRBD1 is a possible D gene (5 bases). CDR1 is MNHNY, CDR2 SVGAGI, per germline (reference sequence). The CDR3 covers 15 residues. Trimming stripped 6 bases from V and 9 bases from J, with 21 bases between. CDR3 in DNA: TGTGCCAGCAGCCGAGTGCCCCGGAACGGGGGGCCCCAGCATTTT. Amino acid sequence: CASSRVPRNGGPQHF.

The chain carries TRBV25-1 and TRBJ2-1, with D possibly TRBD2 on 7 matching bases. Trimming left V 7 bases short and J 6 bases short, with 16 bases between. CDR1 is MGHDK and CDR2 is SYGVNS in the germline V gene. The CDR3 has 14 residues. CDR3 DNA sequence: TGTGCCAGCACCGAGGGGGGGGCTCCCAATGAGCAGTTCTTC. Translating it yields CASTEGGAPNEQFF.

The gene calls are TRBV13 and TRBJ1-1; tentatively, D is TRBD1 (5 bases). Trimming cost V 5 bases and J 4 bases, with 8 bases left between them. Germline values: CDR1 PRHDT, CDR2 FYEKMQ (reference sequence). The CDR3 has 12 amino acids. Here the CDR3 DNA reads TGTGCCAGCAGCCCCGGGGGCACTGAAGCTTTCTTT. Translating gives CASSPGGTEAFF. The complete variable domain, with remaining parts taken from reference TRBV13 and TRBJ1-1, reads AAGVIQSPRHLIKEKRETATLKCYPIPRHDTVYWYQQGPGQDPQFLISFYEKMQSDKGSIPDRFSAQQFSDYHSELNMSSLELGDSALYFCASSPGGTEAFFGQGTRLTVV.

The gene calls are TRBV6-6 and TRBJ2-7, with 11 bases that match TRBD2. The CDR3 consists of 14 residues. Germline V gene sequence: CDR1 MNHNY, CDR2 SVGAGI (reference sequence). Trimming removed 2 bases from V and 7 bases from J; junction bases left unmatched: 4. The CDR3 bases are TGTGCCAGCAGTTACGGGACTAGCGGAGGGGAGCAGTACTTC. It is translated as CASSYGTSGGEQYF.

Comments on this clone: Other DNA sequences from this sample encode an identical CDR3 as well. The chain joins TRBV18 to TRBJ2-2; D ambiguous. The CDR3 has 15 amino acids. V gave up 1 base and J gave up 2 bases, with 8 bases separating them. The germline V gene has CDR1 KGHSH and CDR2 LQKENI. The CDR3 region is CASSPRQANTGELFF. The CDR3 DNA sequence: TGTGCCAGCTCACCACGGCAGGCCAACACCGGGGAGCTGTTTTTT.

The V call is TRBV28, the J call TRBJ2-3, with D maybe TRBD2 (6 bases). V shed 5 bases and J shed 6 bases, with 9 bases lying between them. CDR3 length: 12 residues. The germline CDR1 and CDR2 sequences are MDHEN and SYDVKM. CDR3 DNA sequence: TGTGCCAGCAGTGTGCGGGGCGATACGCAGTATTTT. It specifies CASSVRGDTQYF.

Regarding this clone: The sample holds other DNA sequences that translate to the same CDR3. The gene calls are TRBV27 and TRBJ1-2, with D possibly TRBD1 on 5 matching bases. The CDR3 sequence is 13 residues long. Per germline, CDR1 MNHEY and CDR2 SMNVEV (reference sequence). The V end lost 5 bases, the J end lost 0 bases, and 7 bases lay between the germline ends. DNA for the CDR3: TGTGCCAGCAGTCAGGGAGCTAACTATGGCTACACCTTC. Translating gives CASSQGANYGYTF.

The sample holds one count of this clone. This chain uses TRBV28 with TRBJ2-7; 9 bases match TRBD1. V lost 7 bases and J lost 2; bases outside the gene matches: 6. Germline V CDR1 and CDR2: MDHEN, SYDVKM. CDR3 length: 14 residues. The DNA for the CDR3 is TGTGCCAGCAAAAGGACAGGGGATACCTACGAGCAGTACTTC. This gives the protein CASKRTGDTYEQYF.

The chain employs TRBV19 and TRBJ2-7; 8 nucleotides align to TRBD2. Trimming cost V 6 bases and J 6 bases; bases outside gene matches: 10. There are 14 residues in the CDR3. CDR1 is LNHDA and CDR2 is SQIVND in the germline V gene (reference sequence). The CDR3 loop is CASRVSGTTGEQYF. In DNA, the CDR3 is TGTGCCAGTAGGGTTAGCGGGACTACCGGCGAGCAGTACTTC.

The CDR3 spells CASSLPGLQNTGELFF. DNA of the CDR3: TGTGCCAGCAGCTTACCGGGACTACAGAACACCGGGGAGCTGTTTTTT. The chain is built from TRBV28 and TRBJ2-2; 7 bases are shared with TRBD2. The CDR3 length is 16 residues. The junction had 8 bases not matched to a gene; V was cut back by 6 bases and J by 1 base. Germline loops: CDR1 MDHEN, CDR2 SYDVKM.